The 20 T cell receptor beta chains below come from one sample, sequenced in a study of T cell repertoires in cytomegalovirus infection. These receptors' antigens are unknown. TCRdb passed the reads through MiXCR, listing each CDR3 protein once. This sample yields about 920,000 distinct CDR3 sequences, of which 31% are seen a single time; about 14% belongs to the top ten. Sequencing used cultured CD8+ T cells from PBMCs, obtained from culture after CMV antigen stimulation. The receptors were sampled from a human donor in good health (CMV status not recorded). Some clones in this sample may be carry-over from other donors' samples.

The gene calls are TRBV20-1 and TRBJ1-1; possibly TRBD1 for D (6 bases). V was pared by 6 bases and J by 5 bases, with 16 bases between. Looked up from germline, CDR1 is DFQATT and CDR2 is SNEGSKA (reference sequence). The CDR3 is made up of 13 amino acids. CDR3 nucleotide sequence: TGCAGTGCGGGGACACTGTCTAGTACTGAAGCTTTCTTT. Residues: CSAGTLSSTEAFF.

On this clonotype itself: This sequence may be a read error, since a much larger clone differs from it by one base. The J gene is TRBJ2-7, the V gene TRBV7-9; 7 bases are a match to TRBD1. CDR1 SEHNR and CDR2 FQNEAQ come from the germline V gene (reference sequence). V was clipped by 4 bases and J by 9 bases; unmatched bases: 12. This CDR3 comprises 14 residues. In DNA, the CDR3 is TGTGCCAGCAGCTCCTCAGGGGGACGGAACGGGCAGTACTTC. It translates to CASSSSGGRNGQYF.

The rearrangement uses TRBV10-3 and TRBJ2-5, with a possible D match to TRBD1 (6 bases). Germline values: CDR1 ENHRY, CDR2 SYGVKD. The CDR3 length is 15 residues. V was shortened by 1 base and J by 0 bases, with 9 bases between the two germline ends. The CDR3 here is CAISEFRDNQETQYF. CDR3 coding DNA: TGTGCCATCAGTGAGTTCCGGGACAACCAAGAGACCCAGTACTTC.

In its sample, this clonotype was seen many times. The chain couples TRBV10-2 to TRBJ1-2; D uncertain. The CDR3 consists of 15 residues. V was clipped by 3 bases and J by 0 bases, with 11 bases between them. Germline loops: CDR1 WSHSY, CDR2 SAAADI. The CDR3 DNA reads TGCGCCAGCAGTGACGTGGGGAGGGCTAACTATGGCTACACCTTC. The encoded protein is CASSDVGRANYGYTF.

Of note for this clonotype: Germline and junction disagree at one end, which may indicate a read error. The rearrangement uses TRBV7-3 and TRBJ1-6; 7 positions match TRBD1. Germline CDR1 is SGHTA and CDR2 is FQGTGA. CDR3 length: 14 residues. CDR3 DNA: TGTGCCAACAGCTTGGGGACAGTTAATTCACCCCTCCACTTT. Protein sequence: CANSLGTVNSPLHF.

This clonotype was seen more than once but under ten times. The gene calls are TRBV7-9 and TRBJ1-1; D possibly corresponds to TRBD1 (5 bases). V lost 5 bases and J 8 bases, leaving 24 bases between the germline ends. The CDR3 is 16 amino acids. CDR1 and CDR2 from the germline V gene are SEHNR and FQNEAQ (reference sequence). The CDR3 nucleotides are TGTGCCAGCAGCCACACAAAAGGGGCGTCTGGGCAGGAAGCTTTCTTT. Translating it yields CASSHTKGASGQEAFF. Full variable domain (rest looked up from reference TRBV7-9 and TRBJ1-1): DTGVSQNPRHKITKRGQNVTFRCDPISEHNRLYWYRQTLGQGPEFLTYFQNEAQLEKSRLLSDRFSAERPKGSFSTLEIQRTEQGDSAMYLCASSHTKGASGQEAFFGQGTRLTVV.

The chain is built from TRBV28 and TRBJ1-1, with 9 nucleotides matching TRBD1. Germline CDR1 and CDR2: MDHEN and SYDVKM. Unmatched junction bases numbered 10, after V lost 3 bases and J lost 5 bases. The CDR3 runs 16 residues. The CDR3 bases are TGTGCCAGCAGTTTCCCCATACAGGGGGCGGGTACTGAAGCTTTCTTT. Protein sequence: CASSFPIQGAGTEAFF.

The genes are TRBV9 and TRBJ1-1; TRBD1 aligns across 7 bases. The CDR3 runs to 15 residues. Germline lookup yields CDR1 SGDLS and CDR2 YYNGEE. The V gene end was trimmed by 7 bases and the J gene end by 3 bases; junction bases not matched to a gene: 12. The CDR3 sequence is CASSPIQGVDTEAFF. The CDR3 DNA sequence: TGTGCCAGCTCCCCCATCCAGGGGGTGGACACTGAAGCTTTCTTT.

The V call is TRBV2, the J call TRBJ2-5; 14 positions agree with TRBD2. From germline, CDR1 is SNHLY and CDR2 FYNNEI. V trimming: 4 bases; J trimming: 4 bases; junction bases outside the gene matches: 8. The CDR3 contains 17 residues. This CDR3 reads CASSVLGGLAGAETQYF. CDR3 nucleotide sequence: TGTGCCAGCAGTGTCCTCGGGGGACTAGCGGGGGCAGAGACCCAGTACTTC. The variable domain in full, with the rest retrieved from reference TRBV2 and TRBJ2-5, is EPEVTQTPSHQVTQMGQEVILRCVPISNHLYFYWYRQILGQKVEFLVSFYNNEISEKSEIFDDQFSVERPDGSNFTLKIRSTKLEDSAMYFCASSVLGGLAGAETQYFGPGTRLLVL.

The rearrangement joins TRBV12-3 or TRBV12-4 to TRBJ1-2; the D is unclear. This CDR3 has 18 amino acids. Trimming took off 2 bases at V and 2 bases at J, with 21 bases between the two ends. CDR3 sequence (DNA): TGTGCCAGCAGTTTATATTGGGAGGTCGGGATGGGAAACTATGGCTACACCTTC. It encodes CASSLYWEVGMGNYGYTF.

As DNA, the CDR3 is TGTGCCAGCAGCTTTGCGGGGGGGCTCACCGGGGAGCTGTTTTTT. Translation: CASSFAGGLTGELFF. The chain joins TRBV11-3 to TRBJ2-2; 9 bases match TRBD2. The ends lost 3 bases at V and 4 bases at J; junction bases unmatched: 3. Per the germline V gene, CDR1 is SGHNT and CDR2 is YENEEA. The CDR3 runs 15 residues.

This clonotype was seen many times. The chain carries TRBV6-5 and TRBJ2-7; 7 positions match TRBD1. The junction had 8 bases not matched to a gene; V was cut back by 5 bases and J by 1 base. The CDR3 spans 15 residues. Germline-derived CDR1 and CDR2 are MNHEY and SVGAGI. CDR3 DNA sequence: TGTGCCAGCAGTCCCGGACAGGAGCTGTCCTACGAGCAGTACGTC. The encoded protein is CASSPGQELSYEQYV.

V usage is TRBV10-2 and J usage is TRBJ2-2; 7 bases match TRBD1. The germline V gene has CDR1 WSHSY and CDR2 SAAADI. The V and J ends lost 5 bases and 1 base, in that order; junction bases with no gene match: 4. The CDR3 is 15 amino acids. CDR3 protein: CASSKWTGNTGELFF. The CDR3 DNA reads as TGCGCCAGCAGTAAATGGACAGGGAACACCGGGGAGCTGTTTTTT.

The chain recombines TRBV6-2 or TRBV6-3 with TRBJ2-1; 9 nucleotides line up with TRBD2. The CDR3 consists of 16 residues. V lost 0 bases to trimming and J lost 5 bases; unmatched junction nucleotides: 5. Germline CDR1 reads MNHEY; CDR2 reads SVGEGT. The CDR3 sequence: CASSYSGGGGNNEQFF. The CDR3 DNA reads TGTGCCAGCAGTTACTCGGGCGGGGGGGGTAACAATGAGCAGTTCTTC.

The chain links TRBV5-1 to TRBJ1-1; D may be TRBD1 (5 bases). The V end lost 3 bases, the J end lost 10 bases, and 16 bases lay between the germline ends. The germline V gene encodes CDR1 SGHRS and CDR2 YFSETQ. The CDR3 loop spans 13 amino acids. CDR3 region: CASSSDLPGAAFF. In DNA form, the CDR3 reads TGCGCCAGCAGCTCGGACTTACCCGGGGCAGCTTTCTTT.

CDR3 bases: TGTGCCAGCAGCTTAGTCAGAGACACCGGGGAGCTGTTTTTT. Protein: CASSLVRDTGELFF. V usage is TRBV13 and J usage is TRBJ2-2; the D is unclear. CDR1 is PRHDT and CDR2 is FYEKMQ in the germline V gene (reference sequence). Trimming shortened V by 1 base and J by 3 bases, and 6 bases separated the two germline ends. The CDR3 is 14 residues long. Full variable domain (rest looked up from reference TRBV13 and TRBJ2-2): AAGVIQSPRHLIKEKRETATLKCYPIPRHDTVYWYQQGPGQDPQFLISFYEKMQSDKGSIPDRFSAQQFSDYHSELNMSSLELGDSALYFCASSLVRDTGELFFGEGSRLTVL.

The chain links TRBV29-1 to TRBJ2-3; 9 bases line up with TRBD2. The CDR3 contains 14 residues. Losses at the gene ends were 7 bases for V and 5 bases for J; bases not matched to a gene: 10. The germline CDR1 and CDR2 sequences are SQVTM and ANQGSEA. DNA for the CDR3: TGCAGCGCTCGACTAGCGGTGATTGGAGATACGCAGTATTTT. The encoded protein is CSARLAVIGDTQYF.

The V and J genes are TRBV9 and TRBJ1-6; no clear D. This CDR3 contains 14 residues. Germline V gene lookup returns CDR1 SGDLS and CDR2 YYNGEE. The V end was cut by 4 bases, the J end by 13 bases, with 18 bases between. This chain's CDR3 is CASSTGRLNGPLHF. As DNA, the CDR3 is TGTGCCAGCAGCACCGGACGTCTAAATGGGCCCCTCCACTTT.

The chain joins TRBV29-1 to TRBJ1-2; tentatively, D is TRBD1 (5 bases). Per the germline V gene, CDR1 is SQVTM and CDR2 is ANQGSEA. The CDR3 covers 13 residues. Trimming removed 7 bases at V and 2 bases at J, with 14 bases between. The CDR3 loop reads CSANGGRNYGYTF. CDR3 sequence (DNA): TGCAGCGCGAACGGGGGGAGAAACTATGGCTACACCTTC.

This clonotype has only a few counts. The chain combines TRBV7-8 with TRBJ1-5; tentatively, D is TRBD1 (6 bases). CDR1 SGHVS and CDR2 FQNEAQ come from the germline V gene. Trimming shortened V by 5 bases and J by 6 bases, and 11 bases separated the two germline ends. CDR3 length equals 13 residues. The CDR3 sequence: CASSNRVGQPQHF. The CDR3 DNA sequence: TGTGCCAGCAGCAACAGGGTTGGTCAGCCCCAGCATTTT. The whole variable domain, remainder taken from reference TRBV7-8 and TRBJ1-5, is GAGVSQSPRYKVAKRGQDVALRCDPISGHVSLFWYQQALGQGPEFLTYFQNEAQLDKSGLPSDRFFAERPEGSVSTLKIQRTQQEDSAVYLCASSNRVGQPQHFGDGTRLSIL.